This T cell receptor beta chain was sequenced for a study of T cell clones after liver transplantation. The wider study: As an antigen-independent comparator, third-party-reactive TCRbeta sequences came from pre-transplant mixed lymphocyte reactions. Subjects received no induction therapy and standard immunosuppression until randomization at 12-24 months post-transplant.

As regards this clone: The antigen is undetermined.

The CDR3 sequence is 13 residues long. The ends were cut back, 0 bases at V and 9 bases at J, with 13 bases in the middle. The V gene's germline CDR1 is SGHDT and CDR2 YYEEEE. Regarding the study as a whole: In two subjects, few donor cells limited the measurable donor-reactive repertoire. Post-transplant, graft-donor-reactive CD4 TCRbeta sequences in blood dropped significantly in 5 of 8 subjects.

The method was immunoSEQ multiplex PCR; TCRdb's version includes in-frame clones alone and lacks a portion of them. The repertoire consists of 75,000 to 95,000 clones, with around four fifths occurring once and the leading ten covering roughly 2.8%. V is TRBV5-6 and J is TRBJ2-7; D gene ambiguous. This specimen consisted of CD4+ T cells from blood, obtained at the 22-month timepoint. This TCR was recovered from a human patient who received a liver transplant. Some T cells may originate from the graft donor. CDR3: CASSLGPTWGQYF. The DNA for the CDR3 is TGTGCCAGCAGCTTGGGACCCACATGGGGGCAGTACTTC.